The clone carrying this T cell receptor beta chain was seen once. This record belongs to a study of shared clonotypes between healthy human individuals. CDR3 length: 14 residues. Germline-derived CDR1 and CDR2 are SGHNT and YENEEA. Deletions cut 5 bases from V and 2 bases from J, with 13 bases between. Data came from immunoSEQ multiplex PCR; TCRdb stores just in-frame clones and leaves some out. The table includes about 190,000 clones, approximately 62% detected once. This clonotype was obtained from a man aged 25 to 40 in good health. Sample: memory CD4+ T cells sorted from blood. Subset in this sample: CD45RA-negative fraction. This chain links TRBV11-3 with TRBJ2-7; D is perhaps TRBD1 (7 bases). CDR3 amino acids: CASSQGGDAYEQYF. CDR3 nucleotide sequence: TGTGCCAGCAGCCAGGGGGGAGACGCCTACGAGCAGTACTTC.